The 32 T cell receptor beta chains presented below share a single source sample, sequenced in a study of cytomegalovirus exposure and HLA in healthy donors. 13 Jbeta primers and 60 Vbeta primers were used for the PCR. The table came from immunoSEQ multiplex PCR; TCRdb's copy has only in-frame clones and leaves some out. In the table there are approximately 120,000 clones, 75% to 85% of which are singletons. The specimen was PBMCs. These receptors all stem from a man in his thirties or forties in good health and CMV-seropositive.

The V gene is TRBV7-9, the J gene TRBJ2-1; D is ambiguous. V dropped 5 bases and J dropped 5 bases, with 7 bases sitting between them. This CDR3 region has 12 residues. CDR1 and CDR2 (germline): SEHNR, FQNEAQ (reference sequence). The CDR3 loop reads CASSTTDNEQFF. The CDR3 coding sequence is TGTGCCAGCAGCACCACAGACAATGAGCAGTTCTTC.

The chain carries TRBV7-6 and TRBJ2-3; 10 bases match TRBD2. Per the germline V gene, CDR1 is SGHVS and CDR2 is FNYEAQ. The V and J ends lost 2 bases and 6 bases, in that order; junction bases with no gene match: 5. The CDR3 is 15 residues long. The CDR3 nucleotides read TGTGCCAGCAGCTTACAACAAGCGGGGGGGGATACGCAGTATTTT. Translated, it gives CASSLQQAGGDTQYF. The variable domain in full, completed from reference TRBV7-6 and TRBJ2-3, reads GAGVSQSPRYKVTKRGQDVALRCDPISGHVSLYWYRQALGQGPEFLTYFNYEAQQDKSGLPNDRFSAERPEGSISTLTIQRTEQRDSAMYRCASSLQQAGGDTQYFGPGTRLTVL.

The chain links TRBV6-1 to TRBJ2-1, with TRBD1 as a possible D gene (5 bases). The CDR3 extends over 13 amino acids. The germline V and J ends were trimmed by 8 bases and 6 bases, with 14 bases remaining between them. Germline assignment: CDR1 MNHNS and CDR2 SASEGT. The DNA of the CDR3 is TGTGCCAGCGGCAGCAGGGTGATCAATGAGCAGTTCTTC. It codes for CASGSRVINEQFF.

The rearrangement links TRBV7-2 to TRBJ2-7, with D perhaps matching TRBD1 (6 bases). V was pared by 5 bases and J by 3 bases, with 20 bases between. The V gene's germline CDR1 is SGHTA and CDR2 FQGNSA. This CDR3 has 16 amino acids. The CDR3 sequence is CASSIYLNLDSYEQYF. For the CDR3, the DNA is TGTGCCAGCAGCATCTACTTAAACTTGGACAGCTACGAGCAGTACTTC.

V and J are TRBV6-1 and TRBJ2-1; D remains unclear. Between the trimmed V and J ends, which lost 6 bases and 5 bases, there was a span of 14 bases. CDR3 length: 14 amino acids. Germline assignment: CDR1 MNHNS and CDR2 SASEGT. The CDR3 spells CASRGGSADNEQFF. CDR3 DNA sequence: TGTGCCAGCAGGGGTGGAAGCGCTGACAATGAGCAGTTCTTC.

This chain uses TRBV7-7 with TRBJ1-6; tentative D call: TRBD1 (6 bases). Germline V gene sequence: CDR1 SSHAT, CDR2 FNYEAQ (reference sequence). V lost 0 bases, J lost 8 bases, and 11 bases lay in between. This CDR3 is built from 15 residues. In nucleotides, the CDR3 is TGTGCCAGCAGCTTAGCCCCAGGGGAGCATTCACCCCTCCACTTT. It codes for CASSLAPGEHSPLHF. Drawing the rest from reference TRBV7-7 and TRBJ1-6, the complete variable domain is GAGVSQSPRYKVTKRGQDVTLRCDPISSHATLYWYQQALGQGPEFLTYFNYEAQPDKSGLPSDRFSAERPEGSISTLTIQRTEQRDSAMYRCASSLAPGEHSPLHFGNGTRLTVT.

The V call is TRBV28, the J call TRBJ1-1; tentatively, D is TRBD1 (6 bases). The CDR3 is 13 residues long. Trimming took 3 bases from V and 5 from J, leaving 10 bases between them. Per germline, CDR1 MDHEN and CDR2 SYDVKM. Here the CDR3 reads CASSFQGRTEAFF. In nucleotides, the CDR3 is TGTGCCAGCAGTTTCCAGGGGCGGACTGAAGCTTTCTTT.

This chain links TRBV29-1 with TRBJ1-2, with TRBD1 matching 7 bases. The CDR3 runs 13 residues. The V segment lost 3 bases and the J segment 5 bases; nucleotides outside the gene matches: 6. The V gene's germline CDR1 is SQVTM and CDR2 ANQGSEA. CDR3 in amino acids: CSVERQGNYGYTF. The DNA for the CDR3 is TGCAGCGTTGAGCGACAGGGTAATTATGGCTACACCTTC.

This clone appeared once. V and J are TRBV2 and TRBJ2-2, with a possible D match to TRBD1 (6 bases). V dropped 10 bases and J dropped 6 bases, with 21 bases sitting between them. This CDR3 comprises 15 residues. Germline assignment: CDR1 SNHLY and CDR2 FYNNEI. CDR3 coding DNA: TGTGCCATACAGGGTGGTGCAGCAGCCGCCGGGGAGCTGTTTTTT. Amino acid sequence: CAIQGGAAAAGELFF.

The V and J genes are TRBV6-1 and TRBJ1-1; 10 bases map to TRBD1. Germline V CDR1 and CDR2: MNHNS, SASEGT. CDR3 length: 17 amino acids. V trimming: 2 bases; J trimming: 0 bases; junction bases outside the gene matches: 6. The CDR3 protein is CASSESGTGALNTEAFF. The CDR3 nucleotides are TGTGCCAGCAGTGAATCCGGGACAGGGGCGTTGAACACTGAAGCTTTCTTT.

This clone was detected only a few times. The chain employs TRBV13 and TRBJ2-7; no clear D gene. This CDR3 is 11 amino acids long. V shed 5 bases and J shed 1 base, with 3 bases lying between them. Germline values: CDR1 PRHDT, CDR2 FYEKMQ (reference sequence). In DNA form, the CDR3 reads TGTGCCAGCAGCGAGTCCTACGAGCAGTACTTC. Translating gives CASSESYEQYF.

The CDR3 region has the DNA TGTGCCAGCAGACCCAGACAGGGATACTATGGCTACACCTTC. Its protein is CASRPRQGYYGYTF. The rearrangement uses TRBV28 and TRBJ1-2; TRBD1 matches 7 bases. There are 14 residues in the CDR3. The germline V gene has CDR1 MDHEN and CDR2 SYDVKM. V shed 6 bases, J shed 3 bases, and the junction held 7 bases outside the gene matches.

This rearrangement joins TRBV19 to TRBJ1-5; D is uncertain. Germline-derived CDR1 and CDR2 are LNHDA and SQIVND (reference sequence). The CDR3 is made up of 15 amino acids. Trimming took off 0 bases at V and 9 bases at J, with 15 bases between the two ends. The CDR3 nucleotides read TGTGCCAGTAGTATAGATCAGGTGGCGCCACGGCCCCAGCATTTT. Its protein is CASSIDQVAPRPQHF. The full variable domain, its missing parts supplied by reference TRBV19 and TRBJ1-5, is DGGITQSPKYLFRKEGQNVTLSCEQNLNHDAMYWYRQDPGQGLRLIYYSQIVNDFQKGDIAEGYSVSREKKESFPLTVTSAQKNPTAFYLCASSIDQVAPRPQHFGDGTRLSIL.

This rearrangement joins TRBV5-6 to TRBJ2-1; TRBD2 matches 9 bases. This CDR3 has 15 residues. In germline, CDR1 is SGHDT, CDR2 YYEEEE. V lost 2 bases, J lost 9 bases, and 9 bases stayed unmatched. The CDR3 DNA sequence: TGTGCCAGCAGCTTTATCGCGGGGGGGCCGGCTGAGCAGTTCTTC. This gives the protein CASSFIAGGPAEQFF.

Written as DNA, the CDR3 is TGCAGCGCAGAGGGACAGGGAGGGAAAGCGAACTATGGCTACACCTTC. Translation gives CSAEGQGGKANYGYTF. The V call is TRBV29-1, the J call TRBJ1-2, with 9 bases that match TRBD1. J gave up 2 bases and V 7 bases, and 14 bases lay outside the gene matches. Germline V gene sequence: CDR1 SQVTM, CDR2 ANQGSEA. The CDR3 is made up of 16 amino acids.

This clone has more than one count but fewer than ten. CDR3 in DNA: TGTGCCAGCAGTCAAAGGTTGGCGGACACTGAAGCTTTCTTT. It specifies CASSQRLADTEAFF. The chain is built from TRBV6-6 and TRBJ1-1; D is unresolved. CDR1 and CDR2 (germline): MNHNY, SVGAGI (reference sequence). Trimming removed 5 bases from V and 3 bases from J, with 13 bases in between. The CDR3 is 14 amino acids.

V gene TRBV6-1 combines with J gene TRBJ1-5, with a weak D call TRBD1 (6 bases). The CDR3 runs 15 residues. Germline V CDR1 and CDR2: MNHNS, SASEGT. V was shortened by 7 bases and J by 1 base, with 14 bases between the two germline ends. CDR3 residues: CASNRGAPSNQPQHF. DNA of the CDR3: TGTGCCAGCAATCGGGGGGCTCCAAGCAATCAGCCCCAGCATTTT.

J is TRBJ2-1 and V is TRBV27, with D possibly TRBD1 on 5 matching bases. The CDR3 is made up of 15 amino acids. CDR1 MNHEY and CDR2 SMNVEV come from the germline V gene (reference sequence). V lost 3 bases and J lost 8, with 17 bases in between. In nucleotides, the CDR3 is TGTGCCAGCAGTTTCATTCAGGGCCTCGTGGATGAGCAGTTCTTC. Its translation: CASSFIQGLVDEQFF.

The gene calls are TRBV7-9 and TRBJ2-2, with D possibly being TRBD2 (7 bases). The CDR3 has 16 residues. V was shortened by 4 bases and J by 6 bases, with 18 bases between the two germline ends. Germline V CDR1 and CDR2: SEHNR, FQNEAQ (reference sequence). CDR3 sequence (DNA): TGTGCCAGCAGCTCGGCAGAGAGGGGGGGACCCGGGGAGCTGTTTTTT. Protein product: CASSSAERGGPGELFF.

This sequence joins TRBV6-1 and TRBJ1-2; no firm D call. The V gene lost 5 bases and the J gene lost 4 bases, with 11 bases spanning the gap. Germline values: CDR1 MNHNS, CDR2 SASEGT. The CDR3 contains 13 residues. This chain's CDR3 is CASSPRGVYGYTF. CDR3 DNA: TGTGCCAGCAGTCCGCGGGGAGTCTATGGCTACACCTTC.

The rearrangement links TRBV29-1 to TRBJ1-2, with 7 bases aligning to TRBD1. The CDR3 runs to 17 residues. The V and J ends lost 1 base and 2 bases, in that order; junction bases with no gene match: 13. Germline-derived CDR1 and CDR2 are SQVTM and ANQGSEA. The CDR3 DNA is TGCAGCGTTGAAGTGGGATATCCGGGACAGCGAAACTATGGCTACACCTTC. Translation gives CSVEVGYPGQRNYGYTF.

The CDR3 reads CASNSAGTGKETQYF. CDR3 bases: TGTGCCAGCAATTCCGCCGGGACAGGCAAAGAGACCCAGTACTTC. The chain joins TRBV25-1 to TRBJ2-5, with TRBD1 matching 8 bases. Germline trimming cut 7 bases from V and 3 bases from J; bases unmatched to any gene: 10. The CDR3 is 15 residues long. Per germline, CDR1 MGHDK and CDR2 SYGVNS.

As to this clone: Relative to the germline gene, one junction end is altered; a read error may explain this. V is TRBV15 and J is TRBJ2-4; weak D call: TRBD1 (7 bases). This CDR3 spans 17 amino acids. Germline V gives CDR1 LNHNV, CDR2 YYDKDF (reference sequence). The DNA for the CDR3 is TGTGCCACCAGCAGTGCCCAGGGGGGTGTTATCAAAAACAGTCAGTACTTC. Protein sequence: CATSSAQGGVIKNSQYF.

J is TRBJ2-6 and V is TRBV27; 7 bases match TRBD1. The CDR3 loop spans 17 amino acids. The ends lost 6 bases at V and 2 bases at J; junction bases unmatched: 10. Germline CDR1 MNHEY, CDR2 SMNVEV (reference sequence). CDR3 in DNA: TGTGCCAGCAGCCGCCTGGACAGGAACGCTGGGGCCAACGTCCTGACTTTC. Amino acid sequence: CASSRLDRNAGANVLTF.

This clone was recorded only once. V gene TRBV10-3 combines with J gene TRBJ2-5, with TRBD2 as a possible D gene (5 bases). The tail of the sequence fits TRBJ2-7 better, so the J call may be wrong. The CDR3 sequence is 13 residues long. Germline CDR1 and CDR2: ENHRY and SYGVKD. The CDR3 loop reads CAISESTNYEQYF. The CDR3 nucleotides are TGTGCCATCAGTGAGTCGACTAACTACGAGCAGTACTTC.

This rearrangement joins TRBV4-1 to TRBJ1-2; possibly TRBD1 for D (5 bases). CDR3 length: 14 amino acids. V was shortened by 0 bases and J by 4 bases, with 9 bases between the two germline ends. Germline CDR1 MGHRA, CDR2 YSYEKL. CDR3 bases: TGCGCCAGCAGCCAAGATCAGGGCACCTATGGCTACACCTTC. Protein: CASSQDQGTYGYTF.

CDR3 DNA: TGTGCCAGCAGGCCGGACAGTTTCGGCTACACCTTC. Encoded protein: CASRPDSFGYTF. The chain couples TRBV6-6 to TRBJ1-2, with D possibly matching TRBD1 (6 bases). The germline gives CDR1 MNHNY, CDR2 SVGAGI (reference sequence). The germline V and J ends were trimmed by 6 bases and 8 bases, with 13 bases remaining between them. The CDR3 loop spans 12 amino acids.

The sample holds a few counts of this clone. The chain carries TRBV19 and TRBJ2-1; D possibly corresponds to TRBD1 (6 bases). The CDR3 has 14 amino acids. Looked up from germline, CDR1 is LNHDA and CDR2 is SQIVND (reference sequence). V lost 5 bases and J lost 4, with 12 bases in between. CDR3 bases: TGTGCCAGTAGTCTGGGGACATTTTACAATGAGCAGTTCTTC. Translating it yields CASSLGTFYNEQFF.

The V and J genes are TRBV30 and TRBJ2-7; D perhaps matches TRBD2 (5 bases). Germline V lookup: CDR1 GTSNPN, CDR2 SVGIG (reference sequence). The germline V and J ends were trimmed by 0 bases and 1 base, with 13 bases remaining between them. The CDR3 totals 15 residues. The CDR3 region is CAWSVTIAPSYEQYF. The CDR3 DNA reads TGTGCCTGGAGTGTCACAATAGCGCCTTCCTACGAGCAGTACTTC. Using reference TRBV30 and TRBJ2-7 for the parts outside the CDR3, the full variable domain is SQTIHQWPATLVQPVGSPLSLECTVEGTSNPNLYWYRQAAGRGLQLLFYSVGIGQISSEVPQNLSASRPQDRQFILSSKKLLLSDSGFYLCAWSVTIAPSYEQYFGPGTRLTVT.

The V gene is TRBV15, the J gene TRBJ2-5; tentative D call: TRBD2 (5 bases). Germline lookup yields CDR1 LNHNV and CDR2 YYDKDF (reference sequence). The V and J ends lost 0 bases and 0 bases respectively, with 26 bases between them. CDR3 size: 21 residues. CDR3 residues: CATSRDKGFSDSSPYQETQYF. The CDR3 DNA reads TGTGCCACCAGCAGAGATAAAGGTTTTAGCGATAGTTCACCGTACCAAGAGACCCAGTACTTC.

The rearrangement joins TRBV5-4 to TRBJ1-2; TRBD1 aligns across 9 bases. The CDR3 spans 16 residues. With 2 bases clipped from V and 4 bases from J, the junction kept 9 bases outside the gene matches. Germline V gene lookup returns CDR1 SGHNT and CDR2 YYREEE (reference sequence). This CDR3 reads CASSFHPQGASYGYTF. CDR3 in DNA: TGTGCCAGCAGCTTCCACCCACAGGGGGCTTCCTATGGCTACACCTTC.

V is TRBV5-1 and J is TRBJ2-3; TRBD1 matches at 9 bases. The V gene end was trimmed by 0 bases and the J gene end by 4 bases; junction bases not matched to a gene: 15. Germline-derived CDR1 and CDR2 are SGHRS and YFSETQ. The length of the CDR3 is 19 residues. The CDR3 region has the DNA TGCGCCAGCAGCTTGGTCACCAACGCCCAGGGGACAGGGCCAGATACGCAGTATTTT. This gives the protein CASSLVTNAQGTGPDTQYF.